Presented here are 17 T cell receptor beta chains from one specimen sequenced in a study of CD8 T cells in Susac syndrome. Reverse transcription of roughly 0.45 to 1 ug RNA used random hexamers. A single record per CDR3 protein comes from TCRdb applying MiXCR to the immunoSEQ multiplex PCR reads. This sample has just under 150,000 distinct CDR3 sequences; approximately 94% occur once, and the top ten carry more than 0.065%. The sample was CD4+ T cells from PBMCs. These receptors all stem from a human donor in good health.

V usage is TRBV19 and J usage is TRBJ2-5, with D possibly TRBD2 on 6 matching bases. Germline values: CDR1 LNHDA, CDR2 SQIVND (reference sequence). The length of the CDR3 is 13 residues. Trimming took 6 bases from V and 5 from J, leaving 13 bases between them. This CDR3 reads CASSMAGLETQYF. Here the CDR3 DNA reads TGTGCCAGTAGCATGGCGGGGCTGGAGACCCAGTACTTC.

This chain links TRBV20-1 with TRBJ1-3; TRBD1 is a possible D gene (5 bases). The V end lost 6 bases, the J end lost 8 bases, and 17 bases lay between the germline ends. The V gene's germline CDR1 is DFQATT and CDR2 SNEGSKA (reference sequence). The CDR3 runs to 13 residues. The CDR3 nucleotides are TGCAGTGCCCACCAAGCACAGGTGGACACCATATATTTT. It codes for CSAHQAQVDTIYF.

This sequence joins TRBV5-4 and TRBJ1-4; D gene uncertain. V lost 2 bases and J 7 bases, leaving 9 bases between the germline ends. Germline CDR1 SGHNT, CDR2 YYREEE (reference sequence). CDR3 length: 13 residues. As DNA, the CDR3 is TGTGCCAGCAGCTTTCCTTCGGGTGAAAAACTGTTTTTT. Translating gives CASSFPSGEKLFF.

The chain recombines TRBV7-9 with TRBJ2-2; 9 nucleotides agree with TRBD2. This CDR3 comprises 14 residues. CDR1 and CDR2 (germline): SEHNR, FQNEAQ (reference sequence). V shed 7 bases, J shed 1 base, and the junction held 1 base outside the gene matches. CDR3 protein: CASNSGRNTGELFF. The DNA of the CDR3 is TGTGCCAGCAATAGCGGGAGGAACACCGGGGAGCTGTTTTTT.

The CDR3: CASSPEGRLVNEQFF. The CDR3 coding sequence is TGTGCCAGCAGCCCCGAGGGGCGCCTGGTCAATGAGCAGTTCTTC. The chain joins TRBV5-4 to TRBJ2-1; possibly TRBD1 or TRBD2 for D (5 bases each). V shed 4 bases and J shed 6 bases, with 17 bases lying between them. The CDR3 covers 15 residues. Germline loops: CDR1 SGHNT, CDR2 YYREEE (reference sequence).

This rearrangement joins TRBV24-1 to TRBJ1-1; maybe TRBD1 (6 bases). The germline CDR1 and CDR2 sequences are KGHDR and SFDVKD. The CDR3 consists of 13 residues. Trimming stripped 3 bases from V and 9 bases from J, with 13 bases between. CDR3 in amino acids: CATSDETGRKAFF. The CDR3 DNA reads as TGTGCCACCAGTGATGAAACAGGGCGCAAAGCTTTCTTT.

The chain joins TRBV5-1 to TRBJ1-1; D is unclear. Trimming shortened V by 4 bases and J by 1 base, and 11 bases separated the two germline ends. CDR1 and CDR2 (germline): SGHRS, YFSETQ. This CDR3 has 14 residues. CDR3: CASSVSPTNTEAFF. The CDR3 DNA reads as TGCGCCAGCAGCGTATCTCCTACGAACACTGAAGCTTTCTTT.

This chain links TRBV14 with TRBJ2-3; D is ambiguous. Germline lookup yields CDR1 SGHDN and CDR2 FVKESK. V was clipped by 0 bases and J by 1 base, with 5 bases between them. The CDR3 spans 14 residues. CDR3 nucleotide sequence: TGTGCCAGCAGCCAAGATCTAGGCACAGATACGCAGTATTTT. Its translation: CASSQDLGTDTQYF.

V is TRBV29-1 and J is TRBJ1-2; D remains unclear. The CDR3 has 15 amino acids. Trimming shortened V by 7 bases and J by 0 bases, and 18 bases separated the two germline ends. Germline V gene sequence: CDR1 SQVTM, CDR2 ANQGSEA. In DNA, the CDR3 is TGCAGCGCACTGACTGAAGGGATTACTAACTATGGCTACACCTTC. Translating it yields CSALTEGITNYGYTF.

This chain joins TRBV20-1 and TRBJ1-2; D remains unclear. Trimming stripped 3 bases from V and 3 bases from J, with 8 bases between. Germline CDR1 DFQATT, CDR2 SNEGSKA (reference sequence). CDR3 length equals 12 residues. The CDR3 region has the DNA TGCAGTGCTAGTGGCCTTTACTATGGCTACACCTTC. Amino acids: CSASGLYYGYTF.

V and J are TRBV27 and TRBJ2-7, with D tentatively TRBD1 (6 bases). V was clipped by 8 bases and J by 3 bases, with 20 bases between them. The V gene's germline CDR1 is MNHEY and CDR2 SMNVEV (reference sequence). The CDR3 consists of 15 residues. CDR3 DNA: TGTGCCAGCCATGGTATCCGGGACACCCGCTACGAGCAGTACTTC. This translates into CASHGIRDTRYEQYF.

The chain employs TRBV5-1 and TRBJ2-1; tentative D call: TRBD2 (6 bases). This CDR3 is built from 16 residues. The V and J ends lost 4 bases and 5 bases respectively, with 19 bases between them. Germline CDR1 is SGHRS and CDR2 is YFSETQ. CDR3 in amino acids: CASSPATGLSDNEQFF. The CDR3 DNA reads TGCGCCAGCAGCCCAGCGACGGGACTGTCAGACAATGAGCAGTTCTTC.

This clonotype appeared once. The genes are TRBV25-1 and TRBJ1-2, with 8 nucleotides matching TRBD1. Germline V CDR1 and CDR2: MGHDK, SYGVNS. Germline trimming cut 3 bases from V and 3 bases from J; bases unmatched to any gene: 12. The CDR3 sequence is 17 residues long. This CDR3 is CASSDRGQASRHYGYTF. In DNA, the CDR3 is TGTGCCAGCAGTGACCGGGGACAGGCCTCTCGGCACTATGGCTACACCTTC.

This clonotype occurred a few times. This chain uses TRBV29-1 with TRBJ2-3; 10 nucleotides agree with TRBD1. This CDR3 has 15 amino acids. From germline, CDR1 is SQVTM and CDR2 ANQGSEA. The ends lost 3 bases at V and 3 bases at J; junction bases unmatched: 6. The CDR3 sequence: CSVDFRDRGTDTQYF. CDR3 in DNA: TGCAGCGTTGACTTCCGGGACAGGGGAACAGATACGCAGTATTTT.

The gene calls are TRBV7-9 and TRBJ2-3; the D gene is possibly TRBD1 (6 bases). The germline V gene has CDR1 SEHNR and CDR2 FQNEAQ (reference sequence). The V end was cut by 1 base, the J end by 1 base, with 9 bases between. The CDR3 covers 15 residues. The CDR3 spells CASSLGTEGTDTQYF. The CDR3 bases are TGTGCCAGCAGCTTAGGGACAGAAGGCACAGATACGCAGTATTTT.

This clonotype was seen once. The CDR3 here is CASSLWGRAAETQYF. In DNA, the CDR3 is TGTGCCAGCAGCTTATGGGGGAGGGCTGCAGAGACCCAGTACTTC. The chain combines TRBV7-8 with TRBJ2-5, with 7 bases aligning to TRBD2. Germline V gene sequence: CDR1 SGHVS, CDR2 FQNEAQ. J lost 4 bases, V lost 2 bases, and 7 bases had no gene match. The CDR3 is 15 residues long.

CDR3 in DNA: TGTGCCTGGAGTGTAGGGACGAGCCGAAAGCAGCCCCAGCATTTT. It specifies CAWSVGTSRKQPQHF. This chain uses TRBV30 with TRBJ1-5; D perhaps matches TRBD1 (5 bases). This CDR3 region has 15 residues. Germline assignment: CDR1 GTSNPN and CDR2 SVGIG (reference sequence). Deletions cut 0 bases from V and 7 bases from J, with 16 bases between. Looking up the rest from reference TRBV30 and TRBJ1-5 gives the full variable domain: SQTIHQWPATLVQPVGSPLSLECTVEGTSNPNLYWYRQAAGRGLQLLFYSVGIGQISSEVPQNLSASRPQDRQFILSSKKLLLSDSGFYLCAWSVGTSRKQPQHFGDGTRLSIL.